The present T cell receptor beta chain was sequenced within a study of Graves' ophthalmopathy and Graves' hyperthyroidism. TCR beta CDR3 regions were amplified from RNA transcripts. HTBI-primed first-round RT-PCR preceded second-round multiplex PCR. TCRdb processed the multiplex PCR reads anew with MiXCR; each CDR3 protein has one entry. The sample lists around 1,000,000 distinct CDR3 sequences, less than 45% seen once, with around 10% in the top ten. In germline, CDR1 is ENHRY, CDR2 SYGVKD. The CDR3 covers 13 residues. The sequencing sample was made of peripheral blood or thyroid tissue (not recorded which). This TCR came from an adult man with Graves' hyperthyroidism. The V gene is TRBV10-3, the J gene TRBJ2-7; TRBD2 is a possible D gene (6 bases). The better agreement between TRBJ2-1 and the DNA end casts doubt on the J call. The CDR3 reads CAIMGTSNDEQFF. In DNA form, the CDR3 reads TGTGCCATCATGGGGACTTCGAACGATGAGCAGTTCTTC.